The next 22 T cell receptor beta chains were all read from a single sample in a study of early T cells in non-severe SARS-CoV-2 infection. TCRdb recomputed calls from the 5' RACE reads with MiXCR, one row per CDR3 protein. The sample lists about 39,000 distinct CDR3 sequences, under 7.5% seen once, with just over 8% in the top ten. Sequenced material: whole blood. The source is an adult who was a healthcare worker with PCR-confirmed SARS-CoV-2 infection or an uninfected control (not recorded which).

In its sample, this clonotype was seen many times. This sequence joins TRBV2 and TRBJ1-2; D gene uncertain. The CDR3 contains 12 residues. Germline loops: CDR1 SNHLY, CDR2 FYNNEI. V lost 5 bases and J lost 4, with 8 bases in between. The CDR3, as DNA: TGTGCCAGCAGTCAGATGGGCTATGGCTACACCTTC. Translated: CASSQMGYGYTF.

This clonotype was counted only a few times. An end of the junction differs from the germline gene, which may be a read error. The chain carries TRBV7-7 and TRBJ2-1; either TRBD1 or TRBD2 may supply D (5 bases each). The CDR3 is 15 amino acids. CDR1 is SSHAT and CDR2 is FNYEAQ in the germline V gene (reference sequence). CDR3 region: CASSLGRVGGNEQFF. In nucleotides, the CDR3 is TGTGCTAGCAGCTTAGGCAGGGTCGGAGGCAATGAGCAGTTCTTC.

This clonotype came up many times. The chain combines TRBV20-1 with TRBJ1-5; D is perhaps TRBD1 (6 bases). This CDR3 is 13 amino acids long. The V gene lost 5 bases and the J gene lost 6 bases, with 14 bases spanning the gap. In germline, CDR1 is DFQATT, CDR2 SNEGSKA (reference sequence). CDR3: CSAVTGLAQPQHF. In DNA, the CDR3 is TGCAGTGCTGTAACAGGGTTGGCTCAGCCCCAGCATTTT.

This clonotype was seen repeatedly, ten times or more. CDR3 DNA sequence: TGTGCCAGCGACAGATTTTTCAATCAGCCCCAGCATTTT. It codes for CASDRFFNQPQHF. V is TRBV19 and J is TRBJ1-5; D perhaps matches TRBD1 (5 bases). There are 13 residues in the CDR3. CDR1 is LNHDA and CDR2 is SQIVND in the germline V gene (reference sequence). The V end lost 9 bases, the J end lost 3 bases, and 12 bases lay between the germline ends.

The rearrangement uses TRBV13 and TRBJ2-7, with D unresolved. The CDR3 sequence is 14 residues long. Germline loops: CDR1 PRHDT, CDR2 FYEKMQ (reference sequence). The ends were cut back, 4 bases at V and 6 bases at J, with 16 bases in the middle. DNA for the CDR3: TGTGCCAGCAGCTCTGGAAGAGACGAGACCGAGCAGTACTTC. It encodes CASSSGRDETEQYF.

By share of the sample, this clonotype is medium-sized. The chain combines TRBV6-5 with TRBJ2-5; 8 nucleotides match TRBD1. The CDR3 covers 14 residues. V trimming: 5 bases; J trimming: 1 base; junction bases outside the gene matches: 3. The germline V gene encodes CDR1 MNHEY and CDR2 SVGAGI. DNA of the CDR3: TGTGCCAGCAGTGGAGGGACAGGCCAAGAGACCCAGTACTTC. Translated: CASSGGTGQETQYF.

This clonotype appeared many times. This chain uses TRBV2 with TRBJ2-1, with D unclear. The CDR3 is 15 amino acids. Germline V CDR1 and CDR2: SNHLY, FYNNEI. Trimming pared 6 bases from V and 0 bases from J, leaving 12 bases between. The CDR3, as DNA: TGTGCCAGCAGCCTCCAGTTGAGCTCCTACAATGAGCAGTTCTTC. It is translated as CASSLQLSSYNEQFF.

A note on this clonotype: A much larger clone differs from this one at a single base, so this may be a read error. The chain joins TRBV11-3 to TRBJ2-1; perhaps TRBD1 as D (5 bases). The germline V gene encodes CDR1 SGHNT and CDR2 YENEEA. CDR3 length: 14 amino acids. Trimming cost V 5 bases and J 9 bases, with 17 bases left between them. The CDR3 nucleotides read TGTGCCAGCAGCCAAGGGCGCGATGACAGTGAGCAGTTCTTC. Its translation is CASSQGRDDSEQFF.

The sample holds many counts of this clonotype. The rearrangement links TRBV7-2 to TRBJ1-1; D gene uncertain. V shed 5 bases and J shed 6 bases, with 16 bases lying between them. This CDR3 has 14 amino acids. Germline values: CDR1 SGHTA, CDR2 FQGNSA. CDR3 in amino acids: CASSTQLVIPEAFF. The CDR3 nucleotides read TGTGCCAGCAGCACTCAGTTGGTTATCCCTGAAGCTTTCTTT.

This clonotype has ten or more counts. This chain links TRBV4-1 with TRBJ1-1; no reliable D call. Germline lookup yields CDR1 MGHRA and CDR2 YSYEKL. This CDR3 region has 15 residues. Trimming left V 0 bases short and J 4 bases short, with 12 bases between. The DNA of the CDR3 is TGCGCCAGCAGCCAAGAAAAGGGAATGATCACTGAAGCTTTCTTT. Translation: CASSQEKGMITEAFF.

Only a few counts were recorded for this clonotype. The chain combines TRBV30 with TRBJ1-3, with D perhaps TRBD1 (5 bases). The CDR3 totals 13 residues. Germline V gene lookup returns CDR1 GTSNPN and CDR2 SVGIG (reference sequence). V gave up 5 bases and J gave up 0 bases, with 8 bases separating them. CDR3 DNA: TGTGCCTGGGGAGGGGACTCTGGAAACACCATATATTTT. It codes for CAWGGDSGNTIYF.

This chain links TRBV7-2 with TRBJ1-1; D remains unclear. The CDR3 sequence is 13 residues long. From germline, CDR1 is SGHTA and CDR2 FQGNSA. V was shortened by 7 bases and J by 0 bases, with 9 bases between the two germline ends. The CDR3 nucleotides read TGTGCCAGCACACGTGAATTGAACACTGAAGCTTTCTTT. It is translated as CASTRELNTEAFF.

The gene calls are TRBV5-1 and TRBJ2-7, with D unclear. Germline V gene lookup returns CDR1 SGHRS and CDR2 YFSETQ. Trimming took 0 bases from V and 7 from J, leaving 5 bases between them. The CDR3 contains 11 residues. The CDR3 DNA sequence: TGCGCCAGCAGCTTGGAGTCTGAGCAGTACTTC. Amino acids: CASSLESEQYF.

V gene TRBV4-3 combines with J gene TRBJ2-7; no clear D gene. The length of the CDR3 is 15 residues. Germline CDR1 LGHNA, CDR2 YSLEER. The V end lost 2 bases, the J end lost 0 bases, and 11 bases lay between the germline ends. The CDR3 region has the DNA TGCGCCAGCAGCCAACTTCTTCAGTCCTCCTACGAGCAGTACTTC. This encodes CASSQLLQSSYEQYF.

This sequence joins TRBV5-1 and TRBJ2-3; D might be TRBD1 (5 bases). The CDR3 sequence is 13 residues long. The V end lost 5 bases, the J end lost 2 bases, and 9 bases lay between the germline ends. Germline V gene sequence: CDR1 SGHRS, CDR2 YFSETQ. For the CDR3, the DNA is TGCGCCAGCAGGATGACAGCCACAGATACGCAGTATTTT. The encoded protein is CASRMTATDTQYF.

This clonotype has at least ten counts. This sequence joins TRBV12-3 or TRBV12-4 and TRBJ2-1, with TRBD2 matching 9 bases. CDR3 size: 15 residues. After removal of 8 bases from V and 10 bases from J, the junction contained 15 bases not matched to a gene. In nucleotides, the CDR3 is TGTGCCAGCCTCGTCGGGGCGGGAGGGCCTAGGGAGCAGTTCTTC. This encodes CASLVGAGGPREQFF.

This clonotype occurred many times. This sequence joins TRBV7-9 and TRBJ1-2; a weak D match, TRBD1 (5 bases). Germline V CDR1 and CDR2: SEHNR, FQNEAQ (reference sequence). The CDR3 is made up of 13 amino acids. V dropped 6 bases and J dropped 3 bases, with 11 bases sitting between them. This chain's CDR3 is CASSFGQDYGYTF. CDR3 coding DNA: TGTGCCAGCAGTTTCGGACAAGACTATGGCTACACCTTC.

In this sample, this clonotype turned up many times. The rearrangement joins TRBV18 to TRBJ2-3; D gene uncertain. This CDR3 is 14 amino acids long. The germline V gene has CDR1 KGHSH and CDR2 LQKENI. V dropped 2 bases and J dropped 3 bases, with 9 bases sitting between them. CDR3 in amino acids: CASSPNSFTDTQYF. The CDR3 nucleotides read TGTGCCAGCTCACCAAATTCTTTTACAGATACGCAGTATTTT.

The rearrangement links TRBV11-2 to TRBJ2-3; D is unclear. In germline, CDR1 is SGHAT, CDR2 FQNNGV. The CDR3 length is 18 residues. Between the trimmed V and J ends, which lost 3 bases and 0 bases, there was a span of 19 bases. The CDR3 DNA follows: TGTGCCAGCAGCTTGGAACAGCTTGTTCCTACTAGCACAGATACGCAGTATTTT. It is translated as CASSLEQLVPTSTDTQYF.

The J gene is TRBJ2-3, the V gene TRBV18; D remains unclear. V was cut by 5 bases and J by 7 bases, with 13 bases left in between. Germline CDR1 and CDR2: KGHSH and LQKENI. The CDR3 is 13 amino acids. The CDR3 sequence: CASSSDPGHTQYF. The CDR3 DNA reads TGTGCCAGCTCAAGCGATCCGGGTCATACGCAGTATTTT.

This chain joins TRBV20-1 and TRBJ2-1; D is possibly TRBD2 (5 bases). Germline loops: CDR1 DFQATT, CDR2 SNEGSKA (reference sequence). V lost 5 bases and J lost 2, with 16 bases in between. The CDR3 sequence is 15 residues long. The CDR3 nucleotides are TGCAGTGCTCCCATGTCGGGGAGCCCCTACAATGAGCAGTTCTTC. Amino acid sequence: CSAPMSGSPYNEQFF.

This clonotype was counted at least ten times. The chain joins TRBV12-3 or TRBV12-4 to TRBJ2-2; D is unclear. The germline V and J ends were trimmed by 5 bases and 6 bases, with 13 bases remaining between them. CDR3 size: 14 residues. CDR3 nucleotides: TGTGCCAGCAGTAAAAGCGCGATAGCCGGGGAGCTGTTTTTT. Residues: CASSKSAIAGELFF.